The 14 T cell receptor beta chains in this list originate from one sample, sequenced in a study of human T cells and chemical hapten exposure. TCRdb redid the calling of the RACE reads with MiXCR, one entry per CDR3 protein. The sample has approximately 180,000 distinct CDR3 sequences, nearly 30% seen once. Time point here: pre-sensitization, week 0. Treatment: therapeutic diphenylcyclopropenone sensitization with weekly scalp DPC. The source was whole blood, collected in connection with sensitization to the hapten diphenylcyclopropenone (DPC). The receptors were gathered from a woman aged 30 to 39 with alopecia areata. Some clones in this sample may be carry-over from other donors' samples.

In this sample, this clonotype turned up a few times. The V gene is TRBV5-5, the J gene TRBJ2-1; perhaps TRBD1 as D (6 bases). Germline lookup yields CDR1 SGHKS and CDR2 YYEKEE (reference sequence). The CDR3 runs 15 residues. V lost 1 base and J 9 bases, leaving 17 bases between the germline ends. The CDR3 loop is CASSLSTRGLGEQFF. The CDR3 nucleotides are TGTGCCAGCAGCTTGTCGACCAGGGGATTAGGTGAGCAGTTCTTC.

The rearrangement joins TRBV6-2 or TRBV6-3 to TRBJ2-7, with D hard to call. CDR3 length equals 11 residues. The germline V and J ends were trimmed by 4 bases and 3 bases, with 4 bases remaining between them. Germline lookup yields CDR1 MNHEY and CDR2 SVGEGT. CDR3 sequence (DNA): TGTGCCAGCAGTTTCGACTACGAGCAGTACTTC. Translated, it gives CASSFDYEQYF.

The rearrangement uses TRBV9 and TRBJ2-2, with 8 bases identical to TRBD1. Trimming took 8 bases from V and 2 from J; bases not matched to a gene: 5. The CDR3 is 14 residues long. Germline-derived CDR1 and CDR2 are SGDLS and YYNGEE. DNA for the CDR3: TGTGCCAGACGGGGACAGGTTAACACCGGGGAGCTGTTTTTT. It specifies CARRGQVNTGELFF. The full variable domain, with the rest looked up from reference TRBV9 and TRBJ2-2, is DSGVTQTPKHLITATGQRVTLRCSPRSGDLSVYWYQQSLDQGLQFLIQYYNGEERAKGNILERFSAQQFPDLHSELNLSSLELGDSALYFCARRGQVNTGELFFGEGSRLTVL.

This chain connects TRBV28 to TRBJ1-3; no firm D call. V lost 6 bases and J 3 bases, leaving 15 bases between the germline ends. In germline, CDR1 is MDHEN, CDR2 SYDVKM. The CDR3 sequence is 15 residues long. The CDR3 spells CASRLAFTSGNTIYF. The DNA of the CDR3 is TGTGCCAGCAGACTAGCCTTTACCAGTGGAAACACCATATATTTT.

This clonotype was detected only a few times. The gene calls are TRBV29-1 and TRBJ1-1; a weak D match, TRBD1 (5 bases). The ends were cut back, 4 bases at V and 4 bases at J, with 13 bases in the middle. Germline V CDR1 and CDR2: SQVTM, ANQGSEA. The CDR3 covers 13 residues. This CDR3 reads CSVVGTPSTEAFF. For the CDR3, the DNA is TGCAGCGTTGTAGGGACCCCGAGCACTGAAGCTTTCTTT.

In its sample, this clonotype was seen a few times. The chain employs TRBV29-1 and TRBJ2-3, with TRBD1 matching over 9 bases. The V segment lost 7 bases and the J segment 4 bases; nucleotides outside the gene matches: 3. The CDR3 runs 12 residues. Germline V gene lookup returns CDR1 SQVTM and CDR2 ANQGSEA. CDR3 loop: CSGQGGADTQYF. Written as DNA, the CDR3 is TGCAGCGGACAGGGGGGCGCAGATACGCAGTATTTT.

This clonotype has just a few counts. This chain links TRBV7-2 with TRBJ2-1; D gene ambiguous. The CDR3 sequence is 12 residues long. Germline-derived CDR1 and CDR2 are SGHTA and FQGNSA. V was trimmed by 1 base and J by 9 bases, leaving 7 bases between them. CDR3 DNA: TGTGCCAGCAGCTTAGACATCGGTGAGCAGTTCTTC. This translates into CASSLDIGEQFF.

This clonotype was recorded once. The rearrangement links TRBV21-1 to TRBJ2-7. TRBV21-1 is a known pseudogene. The CDR3 loop spans 14 amino acids. This CDR3 is CASSTQLNHYEQYF. The CDR3 DNA reads as TGTGCCAGCAGCACACAGTTGAACCACTACGAGCAGTACTTC.

This chain links TRBV28 with TRBJ1-1, with 9 positions matching TRBD1. V gave up 3 bases and J gave up 1 base; unmatched junction bases: 3. The germline V gene encodes CDR1 MDHEN and CDR2 SYDVKM. The CDR3 runs to 15 residues. CDR3 bases: TGTGCCAGCAGTTTTTGGGACAGGGCGAACACTGAAGCTTTCTTT. Translated: CASSFWDRANTEAFF.

This rearrangement joins TRBV29-1 to TRBJ2-5; TRBD1 might be the D (6 bases). Deletions cut 7 bases from V and 5 bases from J, with 20 bases between. Germline V lookup: CDR1 SQVTM, CDR2 ANQGSEA. The CDR3 length is 14 residues. In DNA form, the CDR3 reads TGCAGCGGGAGACCGGGACACCGTACGGAGACCCAGTACTTC. Translating it yields CSGRPGHRTETQYF.

The CDR3 DNA reads as TGTGCCAGCAGTCTCTATGGACAGGATAGCAATCAGCCCCAGCATTTT. Protein product: CASSLYGQDSNQPQHF. This rearrangement joins TRBV6-1 to TRBJ1-5, with 7 nucleotides matching TRBD1. The CDR3 runs 16 residues. Germline V gene sequence: CDR1 MNHNS, CDR2 SASEGT. J was trimmed by 0 bases and V by 5 bases; bases with no gene match: 7.

This clonotype was seen only a few times. The chain combines TRBV4-1 with TRBJ2-3; 8 positions agree with TRBD1. The V and J ends lost 3 bases and 1 base, in that order; junction bases with no gene match: 15. The CDR3 extends over 19 amino acids. CDR1 is MGHRA, CDR2 YSYEKL, per germline. DNA for the CDR3: TGCGCCAGCAGCCACAAGCCACCGGCAGGGGGCGCGGGCACAGATACGCAGTATTTT. It codes for CASSHKPPAGGAGTDTQYF.

V and J are TRBV11-3 and TRBJ1-1, with D maybe TRBD1 (5 bases). CDR3 length: 14 residues. Germline lookup yields CDR1 SGHNT and CDR2 YENEEA. V shed 0 bases and J shed 4 bases, with 9 bases lying between them. The CDR3 nucleotides read TGTGCCAGCAGCTTAGATGGGGGTAGCACTGAAGCTTTCTTT. As protein: CASSLDGGSTEAFF.

The chain links TRBV29-1 to TRBJ2-5; unclear D gene. This CDR3 contains 13 residues. V gave up 4 bases and J gave up 1 base, with 10 bases separating them. Germline CDR1 reads SQVTM; CDR2 reads ANQGSEA. CDR3 amino acids: CSVVHSSQETQYF. The CDR3 DNA follows: TGCAGCGTTGTACACAGTTCCCAAGAGACCCAGTACTTC. Full variable domain (rest looked up from reference TRBV29-1 and TRBJ2-5): SAVISQKPSRDICQRGTSLTIQCQVDSQVTMMFWYRQQPGQSLTLIATANQGSEATYESGFVIDKFPISRPNLTFSTLTVSNMSPEDSSIYLCSVVHSSQETQYFGPGTRLLVL.